This TCR beta chain was sequenced during a study of cytomegalovirus exposure and HLA in healthy donors. Findings and caveats of the study: Association of a missense DCLRE1C variant with TCR beta V- and J-gene trimming was reported in a later analysis. The study found most TCR sequences rare, yet found some public TCRs in many donors. In a later analysis, at a false discovery rate of 0.05, 15,000 to 20,000 TCR beta sequences were associated with HLA alleles. Immune exposure data for these donors was limited to CMV serostatus.

Primers for the PCR totalled 60 Vbeta and 13 Jbeta. Libraries were prepared by immunoSEQ multiplex PCR; TCRdb keeps only in-frame clonotypes and omits some of them. In the table there are 150,000 or so clones, around 10% of which are singletons. Trimming removed 8 bases from V and 2 bases from J, with 19 bases in between. There are 16 residues in the CDR3. CDR1 is LNHDA and CDR2 is SQIVND in the germline V gene (reference sequence). This clone was detected a few times. Its antigen is not known. The receptor's source is a man aged 45-60 years in good health and CMV-seronegative. This sequence joins TRBV19 and TRBJ1-5; D perhaps matches TRBD1 (6 bases). Sequenced: PBMCs. The CDR3 nucleotides read TGTGCCAGTTCGCAGGGGTCCTACCTTGGCAATCAGCCCCAGCATTTT. It yields the protein CASSQGSYLGNQPQHF.